This paragraph reports one TCR beta chain. No cognate antigen has been identified for it. There are no base qualities to consult, and no much larger clone falls within one base. The data originate from a study of PD-L1 blockade in urothelial cancer (dated by TCRdb to 2016 to 2017). The study in broad terms: All patients started therapy in the mid-2010s and received atezolizumab 1,200 mg intravenously every 3 weeks. Progression-free survival longer than 6 months counted as durable clinical benefit, and TCR features were additionally tested against both progression-free and overall survival. Blood samples were analyzed 3 weeks after the start of treatment (second dose) and 6 weeks after the start of treatment. Approximately 30 patients had pretreatment blood TCR-seq, around 25 had at least one posttreatment blood collection, and around 25 had tumor TCR-seq. Somatic, immune and clinical correlates of response to PD-L1 blockade with atezolizumab in urothelial cancer were the focus of an exploratory multi-omic analysis. Pretreatment tumor samples and matched peripheral blood, collected serially before and after atezolizumab treatment, underwent TCR sequencing. An ECOG performance status of 0 or 1 was recorded for the patients, and 0 to 3 prior chemotherapy regimens had been received by the patients. Durable clinical benefit was achieved by nine patients and was not achieved by 20 patients. In the same patients, whole exome sequencing and RNA sequencing of pretreatment tumors were performed in addition to TCR sequencing. Blood samples gave a median of around 140,000 T cells and approximately 80,000 unique TCRs, with a median clonality of approximately 0.08. About 90% of the roughly 29 patients were identified as males with urothelial cancer of bladder origin, and a prior smoking history was reported by 18 of 29 patients.

Broader findings and caveats from the paper: Because the sample size was small (n ≈ 30) and many of the analyses were exploratory, the results are meant to be hypothesis-generating. Improved progression-free and overall survival was found to be associated with pretreatment peripheral blood TCR clonality below the median. Patients with durable benefit showed greater expansion of tumor-associated TCR clones in peripheral blood 3 weeks after starting treatment (n ≈ 23, p = 0.022).

Measured from the cysteine to the phenylalanine, the CDR3 is 15 residues long. Only the CDR3 region is kept as DNA, spanning 45 bases read in frame from base 1. CDR1 and CDR2 were assigned from the germline V gene (reference sequence) as MNHNY and SVGAGI. Germline trimming: 0 bases from V, 12 bases from J; junction bases outside gene matches: 2. Each PCR received spiked-in synthetic TCR analog templates so that absolute template abundance could be estimated from read counts. The immunoSEQ assay was used to amplify TCRbeta CDR3 regions from genomic DNA with bias-controlled V and J gene primers. Sequencing of rearranged TCRbeta segments was performed at approximately 20X coverage. The paper's data handling went like this. Sequencing errors were corrected by clustering and CDR3s were annotated against IMGT to assign V, D and J genes. Only productive TCRbeta rearrangements were used in downstream analyses, excluding out-of-frame or stop-codon sequences. Clonality was computed as one minus Shannon entropy normalized by the log of the number of unique productive sequences. Clones differing between time points or between blood and tumor were identified by Fisher's exact test with Benjamini-Hochberg correction at adjusted p below 0.01. This is the immuneACCESS table as TCRdb keeps it, with only in-frame sequences that have V and J called. A part of the clones is gone; compared with another copy, unresolved V genes explain less than half, and the rest is unexplained. V and J calls and clone size are given by that table; D and trimming were obtained from the DNA. For this sample there are about 90,000 clones; around four fifths appear just once. The ten largest clones represent 8.4% of the sample.

According to the study, the label for this sample's time point signals: peripheral blood 6 weeks after treatment start. The cohort comprised more than 25 patients with locally advanced or metastatic urothelial carcinoma treated at Memorial Sloan Kettering on a trial protocol. Peripheral blood mononuclear cells were collected pretreatment and during treatment, with between 1 and 8 total time points per patient. The Qiagen DNeasy Blood extraction kit was used to purify genomic DNA from total PBMCs and from tumor samples. PBMCs were collected pretreatment and during treatment and were isolated and stored as previously described.

The receptor was isolated from a man between 65 and 79 years old with urothelial cancer. The chain was built from TRBV6-6 and TRBJ2-1, and TRBD2 matches 16 of the central bases. The specimen was PBMCs, collected around atezolizumab (anti-PD-L1) treatment. For the CDR3, the sequence is CASSYSGTSGGGQFF. The DNA is as follows: TGTGCCAGCAGTTACTCGGGGACTAGCGGGGGGGGGCAGTTCTTC.